Shown below are 7 T cell receptor beta chains from a single sample sequenced in a study of CD8+ T cells in alopecia areata. Sequencing used cDNA as its template, made by extracting RNA and reverse transcribing it. The table came from immunoSEQ multiplex PCR; TCRdb's copy has only in-frame clones and leaves some out. The repertoire consists of some 190,000 clones, with about three fifths occurring once and the leading ten covering 1.3%. The treatment was: oral pan-JAK inhibitor, 5-10 mg twice daily. The material sequenced was CD4+ T cells sorted from blood, taken at approximately week 50, from a patient treated with tofacitinib. All receptors derive from a human donor with alopecia areata.

The chain has TRBV2 and TRBJ2-7; D gene unclear. The CDR3 consists of 12 residues. The ends were cut back, 8 bases at V and 3 bases at J, with 11 bases in the middle. CDR1 SNHLY and CDR2 FYNNEI come from the germline V gene. The CDR3 DNA reads TGTGCCAGCTCGTTAGGTCGCTACGAGCAGTACTTC. Its translation: CASSLGRYEQYF.

V gene TRBV6-5 combines with J gene TRBJ2-7; D uncertain. Trimming took off 6 bases at V and 4 bases at J, with 13 bases between the two ends. From germline, CDR1 is MNHEY and CDR2 SVGAGI. The CDR3 is 13 residues long. The CDR3 reads CASRDRVGYEQYF. As DNA, the CDR3 is TGTGCCAGCAGGGACCGCGTAGGTTACGAGCAGTACTTC.

The J gene is TRBJ2-7, the V gene TRBV7-2; TRBD1 might be the D (6 bases). V gave up 6 bases and J gave up 2 bases, with 17 bases separating them. There are 15 residues in the CDR3. The germline gives CDR1 SGHTA, CDR2 FQGNSA. The DNA for the CDR3 is TGTGCCAGCAGTCCTACCGGGACAACCACCTACGAGCAGTACTTC. Translation gives CASSPTGTTTYEQYF. The whole variable domain, remainder taken from reference TRBV7-2 and TRBJ2-7, is GAGVSQSPSNKVTEKGKDVELRCDPISGHTALYWYRQSLGQGLEFLIYFQGNSAPDKSGLPSDRFSAERTGGSVSTLTIQRTQQEDSAVYLCASSPTGTTTYEQYFGPGTRLTVT.

V gene TRBV5-1 combines with J gene TRBJ2-3; no reliable D call. This CDR3 contains 13 residues. From germline, CDR1 is SGHRS and CDR2 YFSETQ. V shed 0 bases and J shed 5 bases, with 7 bases lying between them. CDR3 bases: TGCGCCAGCAGCTTGGAATCGCTAGATACGCAGTATTTT. It translates to CASSLESLDTQYF. Full variable domain (rest looked up from reference TRBV5-1 and TRBJ2-3): KAGVTQTPRYLIKTRGQQVTLSCSPISGHRSVSWYQQTPGQGLQFLFEYFSETQRNKGNFPGRFSGRQFSNSRSEMNVSTLELGDSALYLCASSLESLDTQYFGPGTRLTVL.

The rearrangement joins TRBV30 to TRBJ1-4, with D maybe TRBD1 (6 bases). CDR1 is GTSNPN, CDR2 SVGIG, per germline (reference sequence). V was shortened by 5 bases and J by 8 bases, with 15 bases between the two germline ends. This CDR3 spans 13 amino acids. The CDR3, as DNA: TGTGCCTGGTCCGGGGGCAGCTGGGAAAAACTGTTTTTT. Translated, it gives CAWSGGSWEKLFF.

CDR3 nucleotides: TGCAGCGCTCGGGGCACCTCTGGCACAGATACGCAGTATTTT. Protein: CSARGTSGTDTQYF. The V and J genes are TRBV29-1 and TRBJ2-3, with D perhaps matching TRBD1 or TRBD2 (5 bases each). Germline loops: CDR1 SQVTM, CDR2 ANQGSEA. Between the trimmed V and J ends, which lost 7 bases and 1 base, there was a span of 15 bases. CDR3 size: 14 residues.

CDR3 bases: TGTGCCAGCAGCTGGGATGGGGAGCAGTTCTTC. Translated: CASSWDGEQFF. This sequence joins TRBV5-6 and TRBJ2-1; no clear D gene. The CDR3 contains 11 residues. The germline CDR1 and CDR2 sequences are SGHDT and YYEEEE. Trimming pared 3 bases from V and 10 bases from J, leaving 8 bases between. The full variable domain, rest sourced from reference TRBV5-6 and TRBJ2-1, is DAGVTQSPTHLIKTRGQQVTLRCSPKSGHDTVSWYQQALGQGPQFIFQYYEEEERQRGNFPDRFSGHQFPNYSSELNVNALLLGDSALYLCASSWDGEQFFGPGTRLTVL.